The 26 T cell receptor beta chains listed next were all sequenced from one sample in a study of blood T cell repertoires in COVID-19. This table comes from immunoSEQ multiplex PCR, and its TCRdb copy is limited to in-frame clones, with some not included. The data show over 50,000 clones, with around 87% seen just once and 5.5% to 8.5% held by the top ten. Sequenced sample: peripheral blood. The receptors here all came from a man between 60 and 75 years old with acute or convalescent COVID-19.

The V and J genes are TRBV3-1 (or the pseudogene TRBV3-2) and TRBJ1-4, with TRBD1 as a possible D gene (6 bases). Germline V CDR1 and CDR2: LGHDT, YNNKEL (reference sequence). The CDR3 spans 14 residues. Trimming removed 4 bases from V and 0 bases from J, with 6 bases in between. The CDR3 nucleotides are TGTGCCAGCAGCCGGACAGCAACTAATGAAAAACTGTTTTTT. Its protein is CASSRTATNEKLFF.

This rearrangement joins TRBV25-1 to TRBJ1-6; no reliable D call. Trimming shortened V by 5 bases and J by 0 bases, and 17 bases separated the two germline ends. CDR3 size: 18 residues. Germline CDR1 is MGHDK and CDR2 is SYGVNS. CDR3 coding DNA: TGTGCCAGCAGTCAAACCCCCCCCACAAGCTCCTATAATTCACCCCTCCACTTT. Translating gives CASSQTPPTSSYNSPLHF.

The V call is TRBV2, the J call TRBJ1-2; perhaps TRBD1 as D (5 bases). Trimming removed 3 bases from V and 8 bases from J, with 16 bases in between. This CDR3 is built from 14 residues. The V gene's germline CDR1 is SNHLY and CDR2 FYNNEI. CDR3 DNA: TGTGCCAGCAGTGATGGTGGGGCTGTCGGAGGCTACACCTTC. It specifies CASSDGGAVGGYTF.

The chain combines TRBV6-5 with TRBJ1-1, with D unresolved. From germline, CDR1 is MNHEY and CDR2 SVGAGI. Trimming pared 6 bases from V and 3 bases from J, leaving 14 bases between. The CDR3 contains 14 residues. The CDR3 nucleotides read TGTGCCAGCAGGGTTACGGGATCGCACACTGAAGCTTTCTTT. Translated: CASRVTGSHTEAFF.

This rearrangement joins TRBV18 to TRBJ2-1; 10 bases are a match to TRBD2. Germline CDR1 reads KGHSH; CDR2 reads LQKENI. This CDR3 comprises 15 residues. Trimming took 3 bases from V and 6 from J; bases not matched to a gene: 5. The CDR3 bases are TGTGCCAGCTCACCGTCACTAGCGGGGCCCAATGAGCAGTTCTTC. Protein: CASSPSLAGPNEQFF.

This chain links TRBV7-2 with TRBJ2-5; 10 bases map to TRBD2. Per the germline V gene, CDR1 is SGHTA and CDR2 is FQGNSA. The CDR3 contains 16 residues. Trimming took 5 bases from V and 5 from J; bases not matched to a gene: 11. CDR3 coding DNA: TGTGCCAGCAGCCCAGGGGTAGCGGGGGGTCGGGAGACCCAGTACTTC. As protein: CASSPGVAGGRETQYF.

CDR3 DNA sequence: TGTGCCAGCAGGGGACTGACCCGGGTGGACAATCAGCCCCAGCATTTT. Amino acid sequence: CASRGLTRVDNQPQHF. The genes are TRBV2 and TRBJ1-5; a weak D match, TRBD1 (5 bases). Per the germline V gene, CDR1 is SNHLY and CDR2 is FYNNEI. Trimming pared 6 bases from V and 3 bases from J, leaving 18 bases between. There are 16 residues in the CDR3.

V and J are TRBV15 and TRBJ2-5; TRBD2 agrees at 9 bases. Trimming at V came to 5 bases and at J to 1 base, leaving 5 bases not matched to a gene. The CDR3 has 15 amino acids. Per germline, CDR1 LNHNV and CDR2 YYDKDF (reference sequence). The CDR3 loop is CATSGLAGLQETQYF. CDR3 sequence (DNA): TGTGCCACCAGCGGGCTAGCGGGACTCCAAGAGACCCAGTACTTC.

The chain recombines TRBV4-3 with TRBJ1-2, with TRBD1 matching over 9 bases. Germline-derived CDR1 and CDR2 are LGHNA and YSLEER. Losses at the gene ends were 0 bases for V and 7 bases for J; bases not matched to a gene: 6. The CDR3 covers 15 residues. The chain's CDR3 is CASSQDQGTGSGYTF. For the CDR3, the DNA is TGCGCCAGCAGCCAAGATCAGGGGACAGGGAGTGGCTACACCTTC.

CDR3 protein: CASSVEGGTSGNTIYF. The CDR3 coding sequence is TGTGCCAGCAGCGTAGAAGGGGGCACCTCTGGAAACACCATATATTTT. The chain employs TRBV9 and TRBJ1-3; 7 bases are shared with TRBD1. Germline-derived CDR1 and CDR2 are SGDLS and YYNGEE. CDR3 size: 16 residues. V lost 0 bases and J lost 0; bases outside the gene matches: 3.

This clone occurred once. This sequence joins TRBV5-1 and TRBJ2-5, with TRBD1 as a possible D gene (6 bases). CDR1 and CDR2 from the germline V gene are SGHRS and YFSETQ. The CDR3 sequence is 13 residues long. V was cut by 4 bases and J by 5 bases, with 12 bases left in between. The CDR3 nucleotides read TGCGCCAGCAGCCTCCAAAGGGGGGAGACCCAGTACTTC. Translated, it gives CASSLQRGETQYF. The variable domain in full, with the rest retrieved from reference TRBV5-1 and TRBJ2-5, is KAGVTQTPRYLIKTRGQQVTLSCSPISGHRSVSWYQQTPGQGLQFLFEYFSETQRNKGNFPGRFSGRQFSNSRSEMNVSTLELGDSALYLCASSLQRGETQYFGPGTRLLVL.

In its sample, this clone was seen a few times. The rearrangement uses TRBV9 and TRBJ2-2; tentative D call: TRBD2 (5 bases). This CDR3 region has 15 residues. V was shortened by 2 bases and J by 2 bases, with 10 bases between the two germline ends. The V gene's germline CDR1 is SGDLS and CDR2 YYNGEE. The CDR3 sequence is CASSVRGLNTGELFF. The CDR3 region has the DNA TGTGCCAGCAGCGTGCGCGGGTTAAACACCGGGGAGCTGTTTTTT.

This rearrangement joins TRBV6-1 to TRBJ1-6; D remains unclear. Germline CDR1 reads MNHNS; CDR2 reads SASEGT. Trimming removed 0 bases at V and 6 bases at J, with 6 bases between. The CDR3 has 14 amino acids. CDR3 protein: CASSEAYSNSPLHF. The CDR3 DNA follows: TGTGCCAGCAGTGAAGCGTACAGTAATTCACCCCTCCACTTT.

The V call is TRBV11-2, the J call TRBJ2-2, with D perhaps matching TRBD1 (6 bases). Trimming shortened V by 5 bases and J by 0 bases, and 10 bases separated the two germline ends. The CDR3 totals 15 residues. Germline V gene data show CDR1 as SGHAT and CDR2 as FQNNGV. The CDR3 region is CASSPGTPNTGELFF. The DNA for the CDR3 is TGTGCCAGCAGCCCCGGGACACCGAACACCGGGGAGCTGTTTTTT.

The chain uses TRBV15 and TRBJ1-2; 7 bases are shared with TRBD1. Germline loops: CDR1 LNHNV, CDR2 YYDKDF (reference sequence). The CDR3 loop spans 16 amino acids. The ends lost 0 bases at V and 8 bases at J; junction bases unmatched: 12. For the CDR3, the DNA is TGTGCCACCAGCAGAGATGGACAGGCCCCGGGAAGGGGCTACACCTTC. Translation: CATSRDGQAPGRGYTF.

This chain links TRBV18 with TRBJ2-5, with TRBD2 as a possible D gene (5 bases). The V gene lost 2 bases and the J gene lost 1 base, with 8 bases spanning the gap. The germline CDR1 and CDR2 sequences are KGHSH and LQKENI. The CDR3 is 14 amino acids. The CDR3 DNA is TGTGCCAGCTCACCATCCGGACTCCAAGAGACCCAGTACTTC. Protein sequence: CASSPSGLQETQYF.

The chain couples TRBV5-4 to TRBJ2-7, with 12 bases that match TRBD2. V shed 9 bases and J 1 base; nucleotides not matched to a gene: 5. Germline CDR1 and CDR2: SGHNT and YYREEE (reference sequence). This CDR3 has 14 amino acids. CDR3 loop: CATTTSGGSYEQYF. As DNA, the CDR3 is TGTGCCACCACTACTAGCGGGGGGTCCTACGAGCAGTACTTC.

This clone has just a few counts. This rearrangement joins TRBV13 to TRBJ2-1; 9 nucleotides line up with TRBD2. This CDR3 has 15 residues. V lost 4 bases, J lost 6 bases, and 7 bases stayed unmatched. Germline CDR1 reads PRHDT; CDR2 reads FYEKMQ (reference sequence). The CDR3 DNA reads TGTGCCAGCAGCTCCCCCAGCGGGGGGAGCAATGAGCAGTTCTTC. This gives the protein CASSSPSGGSNEQFF.

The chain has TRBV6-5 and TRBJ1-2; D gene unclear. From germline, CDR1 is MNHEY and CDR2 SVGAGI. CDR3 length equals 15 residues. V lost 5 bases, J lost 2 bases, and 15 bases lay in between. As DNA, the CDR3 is TGTGCCAGCAGTCTGTCAGGTTATGGCAACTATGGCTACACCTTC. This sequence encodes CASSLSGYGNYGYTF.

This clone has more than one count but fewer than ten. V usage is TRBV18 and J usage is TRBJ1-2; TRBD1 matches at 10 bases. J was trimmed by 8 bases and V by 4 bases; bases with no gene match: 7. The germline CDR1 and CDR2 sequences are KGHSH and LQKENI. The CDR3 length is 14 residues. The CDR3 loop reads CASSRPTGGEGYTF. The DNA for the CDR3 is TGTGCCAGCTCACGGCCGACAGGGGGCGAAGGCTACACCTTC.

The CDR3 DNA follows: TGTGCCAGCGGCGTAACTAGCGGGGCCACCGGGGAGCTGTTTTTT. Translated, it gives CASGVTSGATGELFF. J is TRBJ2-2 and V is TRBV6-5; 10 bases map to TRBD2. The CDR3 has 15 residues. V shed 8 bases, J shed 4 bases, and the junction held 7 bases outside the gene matches. CDR1 is MNHEY, CDR2 SVGAGI, per germline.

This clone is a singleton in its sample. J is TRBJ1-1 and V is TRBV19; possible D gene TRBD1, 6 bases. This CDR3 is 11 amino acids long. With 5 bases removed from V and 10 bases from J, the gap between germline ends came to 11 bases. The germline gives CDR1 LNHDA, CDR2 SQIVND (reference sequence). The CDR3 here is CASSRGARAFF. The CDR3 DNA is TGTGCCAGTAGTCGGGGGGCCAGAGCTTTCTTT.

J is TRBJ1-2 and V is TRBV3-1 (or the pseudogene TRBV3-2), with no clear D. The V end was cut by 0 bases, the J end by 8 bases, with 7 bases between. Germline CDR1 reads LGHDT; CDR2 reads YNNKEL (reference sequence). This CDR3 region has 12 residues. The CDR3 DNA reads TGTGCCAGCAGCCAAGATTTCGGGGGCTACACCTTC. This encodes CASSQDFGGYTF.

The CDR3 spells CASSSRMGQGREQPQHF. DNA for the CDR3: TGTGCCAGCAGCTCTAGGATGGGACAGGGACGGGAACAGCCCCAGCATTTT. The V and J genes are TRBV7-8 and TRBJ1-5; TRBD1 aligns across 9 bases. The V gene end was trimmed by 4 bases and the J gene end by 7 bases; junction bases not matched to a gene: 14. This CDR3 is built from 17 residues. Germline V gene data show CDR1 as SGHVS and CDR2 as FQNEAQ.

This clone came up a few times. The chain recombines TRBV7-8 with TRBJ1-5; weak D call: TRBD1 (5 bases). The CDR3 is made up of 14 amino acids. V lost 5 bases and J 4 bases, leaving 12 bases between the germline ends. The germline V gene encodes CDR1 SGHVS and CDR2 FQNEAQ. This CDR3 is CASSLPGGNQPQHF. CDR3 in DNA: TGTGCCAGCAGCCTTCCGGGGGGGAATCAGCCCCAGCATTTT.

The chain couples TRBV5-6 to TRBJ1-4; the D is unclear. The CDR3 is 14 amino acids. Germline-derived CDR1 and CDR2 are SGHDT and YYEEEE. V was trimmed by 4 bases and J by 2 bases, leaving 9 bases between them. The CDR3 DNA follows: TGTGCCAGCAGCGTGGGAGGCACTAATGAAAAACTGTTTTTT. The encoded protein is CASSVGGTNEKLFF.